The 29 T cell receptor beta chains presented below share a single source sample, sequenced in a study of CD8 T cells in ankylosing spondylitis. One entry per CDR3 protein, called by TCRdb with MiXCR from the 5' RACE reads. Among approximately 140,000 distinct CDR3 sequences listed, around 9.7% were seen once. The sample consisted of blood, either unsorted or a sorted T cell fraction (not recorded which). All receptors derive from a male donor with ankylosing spondylitis or in good health (not recorded which).

V and J are TRBV29-1 and TRBJ2-2; TRBD2 agrees at 9 bases. Per the germline V gene, CDR1 is SQVTM and CDR2 is ANQGSEA. The CDR3 loop spans 14 amino acids. The junction had 8 bases not matched to a gene; V was cut back by 7 bases and J by 5 bases. CDR3 sequence: CSAAVAGVTGELFF. DNA for the CDR3: TGCAGCGCGGCGGTAGCGGGAGTAACCGGGGAGCTGTTTTTT.

This clonotype was recorded a few times. This rearrangement joins TRBV4-3 to TRBJ2-1; a weak D match, TRBD2 (6 bases). Germline V lookup: CDR1 LGHNA, CDR2 YSLEER. The CDR3 totals 12 residues. V lost 4 bases and J 12 bases, leaving 13 bases between the germline ends. This CDR3 reads CASSRDSSRQFF. DNA of the CDR3: TGCGCCAGCAGCCGGGACTCAAGTAGGCAGTTCTTC.

A few counts support this clonotype. The chain couples TRBV27 to TRBJ2-2, with 10 bases matching TRBD2. This CDR3 is 15 amino acids long. CDR1 and CDR2 from the germline V gene are MNHEY and SMNVEV (reference sequence). V lost 6 bases, J lost 7 bases, and 8 bases stayed unmatched. In DNA, the CDR3 is TGTGCCAGCAGGCCACTAGCGGGATTCGTCGGGGAGCTGTTTTTT. As protein: CASRPLAGFVGELFF.

At least ten counts were recorded for this clonotype. The chain carries TRBV28 and TRBJ1-1; 9 bases are shared with TRBD1. The CDR3 is made up of 18 amino acids. V was clipped by 6 bases and J by 0 bases; unmatched bases: 14. CDR1 and CDR2 from the germline V gene are MDHEN and SYDVKM. CDR3 sequence reads: CASSPPGQGRTMNTEAFF. CDR3 in DNA: TGTGCCAGCAGCCCTCCTGGACAGGGGAGGACCATGAACACTGAAGCTTTCTTT. Using reference TRBV28 and TRBJ1-1 for the parts outside the CDR3, the full variable domain is DVKVTQSSRYLVKRTGEKVFLECVQDMDHENMFWYRQDPGLGLRLIYFSYDVKMKEKGDIPEGYSVSREKKERFSLILESASTNQTSMYLCASSPPGQGRTMNTEAFFGQGTRLTVV.

This clonotype has ten or more counts. J is TRBJ2-5 and V is TRBV15, with a tentative D call TRBD2 (5 bases). Germline CDR1 and CDR2: LNHNV and YYDKDF (reference sequence). The CDR3 covers 15 residues. V was pared by 5 bases and J by 1 base, with 14 bases between. DNA of the CDR3: TGTGCCACCAGCCCGGGTGGGCGGGTCCAAGAGACCCAGTACTTC. This sequence encodes CATSPGGRVQETQYF.

The sample holds many counts of this clonotype. V gene TRBV20-1 combines with J gene TRBJ2-4, with D possibly being TRBD1 or TRBD2 (5 bases each). Germline V gene lookup returns CDR1 DFQATT and CDR2 SNEGSKA (reference sequence). The CDR3 is 13 residues long. Trimming left V 2 bases short and J 8 bases short, with 13 bases between. In DNA form, the CDR3 reads TGCAGTGCTAGATGGGGGAGTGGGGACATTCAGTACTTC. Its protein is CSARWGSGDIQYF.

This clonotype appeared many times. CDR3: CSASPAEGTEGEKLFF. The CDR3 DNA sequence: TGCAGTGCTAGCCCGGCAGAAGGGACAGAGGGCGAAAAACTGTTTTTT. The V and J genes are TRBV20-1 and TRBJ1-4, with TRBD1 matching over 7 bases. Germline V CDR1 and CDR2: DFQATT, SNEGSKA (reference sequence). Unmatched junction bases numbered 15, after V lost 3 bases and J lost 8 bases. The CDR3 is 16 amino acids.

Many counts were recorded for this clonotype. The chain combines TRBV9 with TRBJ2-3, with 7 nucleotides matching TRBD2. The CDR3 loop spans 15 amino acids. The V gene's germline CDR1 is SGDLS and CDR2 YYNGEE. The J segment lost 0 bases and the V segment lost 1 base, leaving 2 bases of the junction unmatched. Written as DNA, the CDR3 is TGTGCCAGCAGCGTAAGCGGGACTAGCACAGATACGCAGTATTTT. Encoded protein: CASSVSGTSTDTQYF.

The table lists this clonotype with many counts. This chain links TRBV20-1 with TRBJ1-6, with TRBD1 matching over 9 bases. CDR1 and CDR2 (germline): DFQATT, SNEGSKA (reference sequence). The CDR3 runs 19 residues. V was clipped by 6 bases and J by 2 bases; unmatched bases: 17. The chain's CDR3 is CSAPPGQGQRQAYNSPLHF. The DNA for the CDR3 is TGCAGTGCGCCACCTGGACAGGGGCAGAGGCAAGCCTATAATTCACCCCTCCACTTT.

This clonotype was counted ten times or more. The chain joins TRBV5-1 to TRBJ2-1, with D hard to call. V was cut by 1 base and J by 5 bases, with 10 bases left in between. The CDR3 contains 14 residues. CDR1 is SGHRS, CDR2 YFSETQ, per germline. The chain's CDR3 is CASSLRASDNEQFF. DNA of the CDR3: TGCGCCAGCAGCTTGAGGGCTTCGGACAATGAGCAGTTCTTC.

This clonotype was observed at least ten times. This chain uses TRBV12-3 or TRBV12-4 with TRBJ2-7; tentative D call: TRBD2 (5 bases). Between the trimmed V and J ends, which lost 6 bases and 5 bases, there was a span of 14 bases. The CDR3 totals 13 residues. The CDR3 DNA is TGTGCCAGCAGACGGGATCTAACCCACGAGCAGTACTTC. This translates into CASRRDLTHEQYF.

This clonotype was seen ten or more times. This chain uses TRBV5-6 with TRBJ2-7, with D possibly matching TRBD2 (6 bases). Germline V gene data show CDR1 as SGHDT and CDR2 as YYEEEE. The V and J ends lost 2 bases and 2 bases respectively, with 8 bases between them. The CDR3 has 13 residues. The CDR3: CASSFSGPYEQYF. The CDR3 bases are TGTGCCAGCAGCTTTAGCGGACCCTACGAGCAGTACTTC.

This clonotype appeared many times. V and J are TRBV20-1 and TRBJ2-6; D is undetermined. V gave up 0 bases and J gave up 4 bases, with 10 bases separating them. Per the germline V gene, CDR1 is DFQATT and CDR2 is SNEGSKA (reference sequence). The CDR3 contains 15 residues. CDR3 nucleotide sequence: TGCAGTGCTAGAGACGTCGACTCCGGGGCCAACGTCCTGACTTTC. This encodes CSARDVDSGANVLTF.

V and J are TRBV20-1 and TRBJ2-7, with 8 nucleotides matching TRBD2. The J segment lost 5 bases and the V segment lost 4 bases, leaving 10 bases of the junction unmatched. CDR1 DFQATT and CDR2 SNEGSKA come from the germline V gene (reference sequence). The CDR3 spans 14 residues. The CDR3 DNA sequence: TGCAGTGCTAATCCCGGGACTAGAAGTAACGAGCAGTACTTC. Translated: CSANPGTRSNEQYF.

This clonotype showed up just a few times. The chain is built from TRBV29-1 and TRBJ2-5; 11 nucleotides line up with TRBD2. There are 15 residues in the CDR3. The junction had 5 bases not matched to a gene; V was cut back by 0 bases and J by 5 bases. Germline V lookup: CDR1 SQVTM, CDR2 ANQGSEA. The CDR3 here is CSVEETSGKPETQYF. In DNA form, the CDR3 reads TGCAGCGTTGAAGAGACTAGCGGGAAACCGGAGACCCAGTACTTC. Full variable domain (remainder filled in from reference TRBV29-1 and TRBJ2-5): SAVISQKPSRDICQRGTSLTIQCQVDSQVTMMFWYRQQPGQSLTLIATANQGSEATYESGFVIDKFPISRPNLTFSTLTVSNMSPEDSSIYLCSVEETSGKPETQYFGPGTRLLVL.

Ten or more counts support this clonotype. CDR3 in amino acids: CSAGDQRGGETQYF. In nucleotides, the CDR3 is TGCAGTGCAGGGGACCAGAGGGGAGGTGAGACCCAGTACTTC. The chain joins TRBV20-1 to TRBJ2-5; D possibly corresponds to TRBD2 (6 bases). The V end was cut by 6 bases, the J end by 5 bases, with 19 bases between. Germline lookup yields CDR1 DFQATT and CDR2 SNEGSKA (reference sequence). The CDR3 is 14 residues long.

The V and J genes are TRBV7-2 and TRBJ2-3, with TRBD2 identical over 7 bases. From germline, CDR1 is SGHTA and CDR2 FQGNSA. The CDR3 runs to 20 residues. The J segment lost 2 bases and the V segment lost 2 bases, leaving 19 bases of the junction unmatched. The CDR3 bases are TGTGCCAGCAGCTTATCGGTGGTCGGGGCACTAGCGATGATCACAGATACGCAGTATTTT. The encoded protein is CASSLSVVGALAMITDTQYF.

This clonotype was detected a few times. The chain employs TRBV5-1 and TRBJ2-7, with D perhaps TRBD2 (5 bases). Germline values: CDR1 SGHRS, CDR2 YFSETQ. Trimming stripped 3 bases from V and 0 bases from J, with 13 bases between. The CDR3 runs 15 residues. In nucleotides, the CDR3 is TGCGCCAGCAGCTCGGTCGCGGGTTCCTCCTACGAGCAGTACTTC. As protein: CASSSVAGSSYEQYF.

In this sample, this clonotype turned up many times. This chain joins TRBV5-1 and TRBJ2-1; no clear D. The CDR3 loop spans 14 amino acids. Germline V gives CDR1 SGHRS, CDR2 YFSETQ. The V end was cut by 0 bases, the J end by 4 bases, with 8 bases between. The CDR3 is CASSLEVRYNEQFF. The CDR3 DNA reads TGCGCCAGCAGCTTGGAAGTCCGATACAATGAGCAGTTCTTC.

In this sample, this clonotype turned up a few times. The chain carries TRBV20-1 and TRBJ2-2, with no clear D. Trimming took 6 bases from V and 6 from J, leaving 14 bases between them. This CDR3 spans 13 amino acids. Germline CDR1 and CDR2: DFQATT and SNEGSKA (reference sequence). The CDR3 DNA is TGCAGTGCCTCCGATATAGGTCCCGGGGAGCTGTTTTTT. Translated, it gives CSASDIGPGELFF.

This sequence joins TRBV6-2 or TRBV6-3 and TRBJ1-2; D is possibly TRBD1 (5 bases). The V and J ends lost 2 bases and 8 bases respectively, with 15 bases between them. Germline CDR1 is MNHEY and CDR2 is SVGEGT. This CDR3 comprises 14 residues. The CDR3 protein is CASSYTQGSSGYTF. Written as DNA, the CDR3 is TGTGCCAGCAGTTACACCCAGGGTTCGAGCGGCTACACCTTC.

This clonotype showed up many times. This rearrangement joins TRBV6-2 or TRBV6-3 to TRBJ2-7, with D possibly being TRBD1 or TRBD2 (6 bases each). The CDR3 is 13 residues long. The germline CDR1 and CDR2 sequences are MNHEY and SVGEGT. V lost 6 bases and J 0 bases, leaving 9 bases between the germline ends. CDR3 sequence: CASRRDTSYEQYF. In nucleotides, the CDR3 is TGTGCCAGCAGGCGGGACACCTCCTACGAGCAGTACTTC.

The J gene is TRBJ2-3, the V gene TRBV7-6, with TRBD1 identical over 7 bases. From germline, CDR1 is SGHVS and CDR2 FNYEAQ. With 5 bases clipped from V and 2 bases from J, the junction kept 13 bases outside the gene matches. This CDR3 is built from 17 residues. CDR3 residues: CASSHNLQGPITDTQYF. DNA of the CDR3: TGTGCCAGCAGCCACAACCTACAGGGGCCGATCACAGATACGCAGTATTTT. The entire variable domain, with the rest obtained from reference TRBV7-6 and TRBJ2-3, is as follows: GAGVSQSPRYKVTKRGQDVALRCDPISGHVSLYWYRQALGQGPEFLTYFNYEAQQDKSGLPNDRFSAERPEGSISTLTIQRTEQRDSAMYRCASSHNLQGPITDTQYFGPGTRLTVL.

This clonotype turned up a few times. The rearrangement joins TRBV5-1 to TRBJ2-5, with 11 bases matching TRBD2. The CDR3 runs 16 residues. The germline V gene has CDR1 SGHRS and CDR2 YFSETQ. V lost 4 bases and J lost 5; bases outside the gene matches: 10. CDR3 DNA: TGCGCCAGCAGCGGGACTAGCGGTTCTCTCGGGGAGACCCAGTACTTC. This gives the protein CASSGTSGSLGETQYF.

This clonotype has a count of ten or more. The chain carries TRBV5-5 and TRBJ2-3, with 9 bases lining up with TRBD1. The germline gives CDR1 SGHKS, CDR2 YYEKEE (reference sequence). This CDR3 is built from 14 residues. V lost 5 bases, J lost 6 bases, and 7 bases stayed unmatched. CDR3 residues: CASSRTGVLDTQYF. DNA for the CDR3: TGTGCCAGCAGTCGGACAGGGGTACTGGATACGCAGTATTTT.

In its sample, this clonotype was seen many times. This CDR3 is CSARDLGIRDTQYF. The CDR3 coding sequence is TGCAGTGCTAGAGATCTGGGAATCAGGGATACGCAGTATTTT. V usage is TRBV20-1 and J usage is TRBJ2-3, with D hard to call. Trimming pared 0 bases from V and 6 bases from J, leaving 13 bases between. Germline-derived CDR1 and CDR2 are DFQATT and SNEGSKA (reference sequence). CDR3 size: 14 residues.

This clonotype has a count of ten or more. The CDR3 DNA follows: TGTGCCAGCAGCCACCAGCGAGACGAGCAGTACTTC. Translating gives CASSHQRDEQYF. This sequence joins TRBV5-6 and TRBJ2-7; D not certain. Trimming removed 4 bases at V and 5 bases at J, with 10 bases between. CDR1 and CDR2 (germline): SGHDT, YYEEEE. The CDR3 totals 12 residues.

This clonotype was counted many times. J is TRBJ2-3 and V is TRBV7-6; D perhaps matches TRBD1 (5 bases). CDR1 and CDR2 from the germline V gene are SGHVS and FNYEAQ. The V end was cut by 3 bases, the J end by 2 bases, with 9 bases between. This CDR3 is built from 14 residues. The CDR3 region is CASSLSQDTDTQYF. The CDR3 DNA is TGTGCCAGCAGCTTGTCACAGGACACAGATACGCAGTATTTT.

This clonotype was found many times. This chain joins TRBV7-2 and TRBJ1-2; D call uncertain. Germline V gene lookup returns CDR1 SGHTA and CDR2 FQGNSA. Trimming pared 4 bases from V and 2 bases from J, leaving 8 bases between. The CDR3 totals 13 residues. CDR3 loop: CASSSQINYGYTF. The CDR3 coding sequence is TGTGCCAGCAGCTCCCAGATCAACTATGGCTACACCTTC.